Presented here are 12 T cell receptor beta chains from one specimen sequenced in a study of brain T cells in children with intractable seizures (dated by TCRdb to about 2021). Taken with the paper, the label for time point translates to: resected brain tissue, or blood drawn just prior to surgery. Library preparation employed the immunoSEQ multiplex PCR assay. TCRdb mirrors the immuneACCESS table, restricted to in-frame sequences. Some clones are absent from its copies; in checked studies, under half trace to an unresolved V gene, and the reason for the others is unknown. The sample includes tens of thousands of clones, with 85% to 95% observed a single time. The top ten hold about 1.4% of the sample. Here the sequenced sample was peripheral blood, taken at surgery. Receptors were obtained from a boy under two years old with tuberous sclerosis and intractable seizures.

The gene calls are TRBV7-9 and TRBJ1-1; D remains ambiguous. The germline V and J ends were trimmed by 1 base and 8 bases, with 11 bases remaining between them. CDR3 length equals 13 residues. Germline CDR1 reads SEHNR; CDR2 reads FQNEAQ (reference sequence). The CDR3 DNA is TGTGCCAGCAGCTTAGTCAGCGGCCGCGAAGCTTTCTTT. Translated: CASSLVSGREAFF.

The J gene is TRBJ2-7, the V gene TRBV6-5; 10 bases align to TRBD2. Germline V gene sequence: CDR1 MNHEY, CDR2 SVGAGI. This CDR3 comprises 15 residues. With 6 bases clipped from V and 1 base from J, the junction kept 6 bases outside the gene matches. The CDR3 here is CASSRGTSVSYEQYF. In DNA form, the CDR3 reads TGTGCCAGCAGCCGCGGGACTAGCGTTTCCTACGAGCAGTACTTC.

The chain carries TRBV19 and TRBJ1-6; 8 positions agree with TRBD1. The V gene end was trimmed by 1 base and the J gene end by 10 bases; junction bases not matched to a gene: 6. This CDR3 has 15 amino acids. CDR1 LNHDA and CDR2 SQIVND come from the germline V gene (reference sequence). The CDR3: CASSIGVRGHSPLHF. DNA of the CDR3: TGTGCCAGTAGTATAGGCGTCAGGGGGCACTCACCCCTCCACTTT.

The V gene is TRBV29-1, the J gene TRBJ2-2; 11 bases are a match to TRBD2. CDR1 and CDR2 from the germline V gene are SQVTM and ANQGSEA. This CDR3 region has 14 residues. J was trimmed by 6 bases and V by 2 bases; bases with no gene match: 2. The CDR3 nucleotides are TGCAGCGTTGAAACTAGCGGGAGCCCCGGGGAGCTGTTTTTT. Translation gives CSVETSGSPGELFF.

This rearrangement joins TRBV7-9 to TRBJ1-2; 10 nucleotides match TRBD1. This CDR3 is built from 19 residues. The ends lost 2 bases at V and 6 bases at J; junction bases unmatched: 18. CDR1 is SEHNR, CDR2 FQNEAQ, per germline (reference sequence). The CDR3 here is CASSLRSKGTGDLLDGYTF. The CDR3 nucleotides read TGTGCCAGCAGCTTAAGGAGTAAGGGGACAGGGGATCTTCTCGATGGCTACACCTTC.

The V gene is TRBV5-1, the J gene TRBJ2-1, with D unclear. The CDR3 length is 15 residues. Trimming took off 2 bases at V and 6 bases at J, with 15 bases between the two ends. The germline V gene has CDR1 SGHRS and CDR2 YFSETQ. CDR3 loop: CASSFGAPMANEQFF. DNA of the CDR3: TGCGCCAGCAGCTTCGGCGCCCCTATGGCCAATGAGCAGTTCTTC. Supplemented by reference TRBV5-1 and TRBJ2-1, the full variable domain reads KAGVTQTPRYLIKTRGQQVTLSCSPISGHRSVSWYQQTPGQGLQFLFEYFSETQRNKGNFPGRFSGRQFSNSRSEMNVSTLELGDSALYLCASSFGAPMANEQFFGPGTRLTVL.

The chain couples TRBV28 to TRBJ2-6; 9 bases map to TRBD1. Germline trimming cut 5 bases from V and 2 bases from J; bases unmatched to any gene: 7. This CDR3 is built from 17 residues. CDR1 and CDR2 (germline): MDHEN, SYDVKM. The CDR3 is CASSPGQGKAGANVLTF. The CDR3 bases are TGTGCCAGCAGTCCGGGACAGGGTAAGGCTGGGGCCAACGTCCTGACTTTC.

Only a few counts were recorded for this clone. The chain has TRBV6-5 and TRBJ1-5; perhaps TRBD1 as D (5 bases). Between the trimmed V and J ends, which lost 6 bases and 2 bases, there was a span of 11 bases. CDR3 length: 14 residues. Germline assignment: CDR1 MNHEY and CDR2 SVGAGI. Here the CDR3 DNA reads TGTGCCAGCAGCACCTCGGGGGGCAATCAGCCCCAGCATTTT. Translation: CASSTSGGNQPQHF.

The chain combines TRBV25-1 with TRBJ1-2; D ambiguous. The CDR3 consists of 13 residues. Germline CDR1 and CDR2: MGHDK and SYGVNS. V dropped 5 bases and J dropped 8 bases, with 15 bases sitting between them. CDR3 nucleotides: TGTGCCAGCAGTCTAGACACGCGCGGAGGCTACACCTTC. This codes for CASSLDTRGGYTF.

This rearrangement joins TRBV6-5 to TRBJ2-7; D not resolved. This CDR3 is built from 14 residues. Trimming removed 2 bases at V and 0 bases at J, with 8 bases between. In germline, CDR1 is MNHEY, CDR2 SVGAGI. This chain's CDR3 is CASSYEATSYEQYF. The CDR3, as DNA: TGTGCCAGCAGTTACGAGGCGACCTCCTACGAGCAGTACTTC.

The CDR3 sequence: CASSTPGQGVNTEAFF. CDR3 DNA: TGTGCCAGTAGTACGCCGGGACAGGGGGTGAACACTGAAGCTTTCTTT. The J gene is TRBJ1-1, the V gene TRBV19; 11 positions agree with TRBD1. The CDR3 is 16 amino acids. The ends lost 4 bases at V and 0 bases at J; junction bases unmatched: 4. The germline CDR1 and CDR2 sequences are LNHDA and SQIVND (reference sequence). The full variable domain, with the rest looked up from reference TRBV19 and TRBJ1-1, is DGGITQSPKYLFRKEGQNVTLSCEQNLNHDAMYWYRQDPGQGLRLIYYSQIVNDFQKGDIAEGYSVSREKKESFPLTVTSAQKNPTAFYLCASSTPGQGVNTEAFFGQGTRLTVV.

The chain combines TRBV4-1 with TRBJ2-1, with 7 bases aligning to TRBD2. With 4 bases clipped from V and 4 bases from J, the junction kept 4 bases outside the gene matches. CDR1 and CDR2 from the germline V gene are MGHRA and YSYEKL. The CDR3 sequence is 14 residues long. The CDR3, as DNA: TGCGCCAGCAGCCCGTCTAGCGGTTACAATGAGCAGTTCTTC. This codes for CASSPSSGYNEQFF.